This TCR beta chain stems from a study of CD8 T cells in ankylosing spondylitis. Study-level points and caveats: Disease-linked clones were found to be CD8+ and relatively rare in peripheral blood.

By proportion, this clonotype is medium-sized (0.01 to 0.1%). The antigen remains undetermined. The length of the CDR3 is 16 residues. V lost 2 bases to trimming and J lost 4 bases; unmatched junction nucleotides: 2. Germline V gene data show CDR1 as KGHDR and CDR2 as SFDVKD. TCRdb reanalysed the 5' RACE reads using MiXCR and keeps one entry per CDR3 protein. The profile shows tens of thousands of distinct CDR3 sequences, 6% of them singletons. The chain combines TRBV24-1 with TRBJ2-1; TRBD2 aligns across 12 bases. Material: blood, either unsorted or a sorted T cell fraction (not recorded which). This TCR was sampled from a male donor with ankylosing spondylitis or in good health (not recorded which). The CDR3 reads CATSDSGTSGYNEQFF. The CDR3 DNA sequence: TGTGCCACCAGTGATTCCGGGACTAGCGGGTACAATGAGCAGTTCTTC.